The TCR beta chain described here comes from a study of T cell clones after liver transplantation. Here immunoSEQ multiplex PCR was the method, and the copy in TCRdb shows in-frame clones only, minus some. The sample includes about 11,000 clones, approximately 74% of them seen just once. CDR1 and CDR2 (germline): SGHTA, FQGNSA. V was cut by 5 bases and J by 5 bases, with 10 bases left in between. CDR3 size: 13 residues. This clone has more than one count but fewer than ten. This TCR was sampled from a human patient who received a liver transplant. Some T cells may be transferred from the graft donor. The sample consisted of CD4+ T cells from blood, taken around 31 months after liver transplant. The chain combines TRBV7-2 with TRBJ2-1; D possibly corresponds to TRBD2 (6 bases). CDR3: CASSPSSDNEQFF. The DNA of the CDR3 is TGTGCCAGCAGCCCCTCTAGCGACAATGAGCAGTTCTTC.